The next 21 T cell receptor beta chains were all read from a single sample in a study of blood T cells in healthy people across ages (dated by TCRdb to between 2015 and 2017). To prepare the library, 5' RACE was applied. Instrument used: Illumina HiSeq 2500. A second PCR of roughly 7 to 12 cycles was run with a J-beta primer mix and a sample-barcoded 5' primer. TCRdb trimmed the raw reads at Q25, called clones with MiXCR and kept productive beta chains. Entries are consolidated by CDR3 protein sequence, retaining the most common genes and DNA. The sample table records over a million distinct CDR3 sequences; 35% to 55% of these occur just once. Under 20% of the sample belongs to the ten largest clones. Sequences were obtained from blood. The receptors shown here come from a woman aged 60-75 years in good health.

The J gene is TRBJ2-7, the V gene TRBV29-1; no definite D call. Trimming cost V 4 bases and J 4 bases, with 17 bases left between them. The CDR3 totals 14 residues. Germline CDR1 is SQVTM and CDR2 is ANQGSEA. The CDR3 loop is CSVGIRALGYEQYF. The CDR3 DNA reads TGCAGCGTTGGAATACGAGCCTTAGGGTACGAGCAGTACTTC.

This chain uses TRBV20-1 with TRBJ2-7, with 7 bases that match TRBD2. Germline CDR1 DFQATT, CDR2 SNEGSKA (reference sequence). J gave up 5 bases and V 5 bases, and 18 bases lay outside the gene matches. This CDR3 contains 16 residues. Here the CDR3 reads CSAPRMGRASMDEQYF. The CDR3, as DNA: TGCAGTGCTCCCCGGATGGGGAGGGCCTCGATGGACGAGCAGTACTTC.

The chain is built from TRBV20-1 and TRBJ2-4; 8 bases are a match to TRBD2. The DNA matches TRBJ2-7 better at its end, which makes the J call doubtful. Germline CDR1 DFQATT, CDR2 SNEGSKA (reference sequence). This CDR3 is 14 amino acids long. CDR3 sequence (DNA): TGCAGTGCTAGCCTTAGCGGGACTTCCTACGAGCAGTACTTC. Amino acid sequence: CSASLSGTSYEQYF.

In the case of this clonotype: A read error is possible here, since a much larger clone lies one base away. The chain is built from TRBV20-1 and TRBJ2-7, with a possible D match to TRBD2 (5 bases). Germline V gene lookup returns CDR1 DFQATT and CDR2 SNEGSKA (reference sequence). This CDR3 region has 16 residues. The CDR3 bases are TGCAGTGCTAGAGGTACGGGAACGAGGAGCTCCTACGAGCGGTACTTC. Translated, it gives CSARGTGTRSSYERYF.

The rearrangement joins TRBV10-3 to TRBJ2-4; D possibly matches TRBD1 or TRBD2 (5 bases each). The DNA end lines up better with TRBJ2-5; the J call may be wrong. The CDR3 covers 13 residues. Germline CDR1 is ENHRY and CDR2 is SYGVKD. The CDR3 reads CAISGTLQETQYF. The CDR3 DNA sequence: TGTGCCATCAGCGGGACGCTCCAAGAGACCCAGTACTTC.

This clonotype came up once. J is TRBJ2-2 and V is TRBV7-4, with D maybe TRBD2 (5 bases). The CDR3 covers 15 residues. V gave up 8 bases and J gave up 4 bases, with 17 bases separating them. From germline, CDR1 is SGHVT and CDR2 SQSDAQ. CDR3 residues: CASAARTSGTGELFF. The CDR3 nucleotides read TGTGCCAGCGCAGCCAGGACGAGCGGCACCGGGGAGCTGTTTTTT.

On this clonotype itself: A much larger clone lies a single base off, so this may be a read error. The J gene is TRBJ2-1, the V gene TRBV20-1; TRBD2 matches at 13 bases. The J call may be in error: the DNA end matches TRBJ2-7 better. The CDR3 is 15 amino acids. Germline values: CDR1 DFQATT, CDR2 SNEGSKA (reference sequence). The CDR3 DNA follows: TGCAGTGCTAGGGCCGGGACTAGCGGGATCCATGAGCAGTACTTC. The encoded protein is CSARAGTSGIHEQYF.

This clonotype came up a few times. CDR3 sequence: CASSLDLGRAETQYF. CDR3 coding DNA: TGTGCCAGCAGCTTAGATCTCGGGAGGGCAGAGACCCAGTACTTC. The chain combines TRBV11-2 with TRBJ2-5; 8 bases line up with TRBD2. This CDR3 has 15 amino acids. V was clipped by 0 bases and J by 4 bases; unmatched bases: 4. CDR1 and CDR2 from the germline V gene are SGHAT and FQNNGV.

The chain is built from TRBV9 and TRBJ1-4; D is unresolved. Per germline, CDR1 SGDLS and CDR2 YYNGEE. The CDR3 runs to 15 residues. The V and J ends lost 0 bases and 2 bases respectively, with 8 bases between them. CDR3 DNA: TGTGCCAGCAGCGTAGCGGGGTTCACTAATGAAAAACTGTTTTTT. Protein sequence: CASSVAGFTNEKLFF.

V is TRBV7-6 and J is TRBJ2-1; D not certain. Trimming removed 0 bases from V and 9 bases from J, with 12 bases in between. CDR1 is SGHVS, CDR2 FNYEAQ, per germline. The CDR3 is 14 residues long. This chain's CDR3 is CASSLASVRGEQFF. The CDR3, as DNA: TGTGCCAGCAGCTTAGCCTCCGTACGTGGTGAGCAGTTCTTC.

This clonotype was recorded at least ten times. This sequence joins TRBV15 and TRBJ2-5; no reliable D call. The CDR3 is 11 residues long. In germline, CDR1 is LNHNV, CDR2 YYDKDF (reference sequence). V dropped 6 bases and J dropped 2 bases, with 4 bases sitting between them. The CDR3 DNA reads TGTGCCACCAGAGGACAAGAGACCCAGTACTTC. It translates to CATRGQETQYF. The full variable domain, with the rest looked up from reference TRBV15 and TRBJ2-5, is DAMVIQNPRYQVTQFGKPVTLSCSQTLNHNVMYWYQQKSSQAPKLLFHYYDKDFNNEADTPDNFQSRRPNTSFCFLDIRSPGLGDTAMYLCATRGQETQYFGPGTRLLVL.

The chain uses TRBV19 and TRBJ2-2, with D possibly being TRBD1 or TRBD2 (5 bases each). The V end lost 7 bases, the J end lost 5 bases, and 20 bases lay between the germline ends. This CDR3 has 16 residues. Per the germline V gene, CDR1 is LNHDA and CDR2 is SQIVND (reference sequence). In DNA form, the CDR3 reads TGTGCCAGTACAGCAGGGAGAGCGGTCCAGACCGGGGAGCTGTTTTTT. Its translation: CASTAGRAVQTGELFF.

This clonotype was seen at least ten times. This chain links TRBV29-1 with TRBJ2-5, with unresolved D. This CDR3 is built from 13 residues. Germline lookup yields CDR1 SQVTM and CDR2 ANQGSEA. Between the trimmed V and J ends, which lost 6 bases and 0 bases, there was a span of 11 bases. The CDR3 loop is CSVHAEYQETQYF. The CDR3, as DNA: TGCAGCGTCCACGCAGAGTACCAAGAGACCCAGTACTTC.

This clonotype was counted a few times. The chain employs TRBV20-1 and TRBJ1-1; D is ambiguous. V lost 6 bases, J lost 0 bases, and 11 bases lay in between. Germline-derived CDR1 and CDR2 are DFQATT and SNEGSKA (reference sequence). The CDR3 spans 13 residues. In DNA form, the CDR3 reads TGCAGTGCCATCGAAAGGATGAACACTGAAGCTTTCTTT. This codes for CSAIERMNTEAFF.

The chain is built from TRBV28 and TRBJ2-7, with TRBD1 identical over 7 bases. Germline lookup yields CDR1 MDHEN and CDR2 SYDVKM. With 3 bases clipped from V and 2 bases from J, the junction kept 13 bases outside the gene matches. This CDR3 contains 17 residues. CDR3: CASSLSDDRQGPYEQYF. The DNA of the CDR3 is TGTGCCAGCAGTTTGTCGGACGACCGACAGGGACCCTACGAGCAGTACTTC.

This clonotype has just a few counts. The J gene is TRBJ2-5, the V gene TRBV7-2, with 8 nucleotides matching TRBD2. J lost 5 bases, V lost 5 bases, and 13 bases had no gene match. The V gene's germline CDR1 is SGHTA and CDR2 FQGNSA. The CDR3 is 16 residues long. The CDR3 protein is CASSVGAGGRIETQYF. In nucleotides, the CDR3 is TGTGCCAGCAGCGTAGGCGCGGGCGGGAGGATCGAGACCCAGTACTTC.

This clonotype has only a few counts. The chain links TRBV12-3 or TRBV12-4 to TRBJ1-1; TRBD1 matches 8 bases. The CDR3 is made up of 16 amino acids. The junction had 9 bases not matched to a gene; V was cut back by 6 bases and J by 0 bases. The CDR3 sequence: CASSYRRDRLNTEAFF. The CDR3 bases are TGTGCCAGCAGCTATCGAAGGGACAGGTTGAACACTGAAGCTTTCTTT.

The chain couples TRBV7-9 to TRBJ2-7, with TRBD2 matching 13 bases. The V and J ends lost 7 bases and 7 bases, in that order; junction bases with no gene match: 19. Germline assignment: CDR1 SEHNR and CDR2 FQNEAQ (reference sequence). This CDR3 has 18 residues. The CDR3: CASIGLAGDASSYNEQYF. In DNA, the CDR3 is TGTGCCAGCATAGGACTAGCGGGAGACGCTAGCTCCTACAATGAGCAGTACTTC.

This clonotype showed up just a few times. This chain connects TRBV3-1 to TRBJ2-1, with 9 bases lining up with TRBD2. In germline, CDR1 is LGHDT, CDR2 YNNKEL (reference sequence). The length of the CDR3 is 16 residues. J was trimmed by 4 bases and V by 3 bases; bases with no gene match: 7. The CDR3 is CASSHFVAGGYNEQFF. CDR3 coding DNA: TGTGCCAGCAGCCATTTCGTCGCGGGAGGGTACAATGAGCAGTTCTTC.

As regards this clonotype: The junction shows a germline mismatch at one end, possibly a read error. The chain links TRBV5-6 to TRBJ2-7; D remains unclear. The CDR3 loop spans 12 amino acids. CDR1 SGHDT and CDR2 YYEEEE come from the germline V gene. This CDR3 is CVSSSYVYEQYF. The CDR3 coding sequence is TGTGTCAGCAGCTCTTACGTCTACGAGCAGTACTTC. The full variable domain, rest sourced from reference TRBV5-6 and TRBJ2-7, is DAGVTQSPTHLIKTRGQQVTLRCSPKSGHDTVSWYQQALGQGPQFIFQYYEEEERQRGNFPDRFSGHQFPNYSSELNVNALLLGDSALYLCVSSSYVYEQYFGPGTRLTVT.

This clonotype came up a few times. The CDR3 loop reads CASSEGPDKRTDTQYF. In DNA form, the CDR3 reads TGTGCCAGCAGTGAAGGCCCGGATAAACGCACAGATACGCAGTATTTT. The genes are TRBV2 and TRBJ2-3; D gene ambiguous. This CDR3 comprises 16 residues. The germline gives CDR1 SNHLY, CDR2 FYNNEI. Trimming left V 1 base short and J 1 base short, with 12 bases between.